Below are 25 T cell receptor beta chains sequenced from a single sample in a study of response to subunit inactivated influenza vaccine. TCRdb re-called the RT-PCR reads through MiXCR, storing one row per CDR3 protein. The table includes about 780,000 distinct CDR3 sequences, approximately 17% detected once. The sample in question was PBMCs from blood, obtained 5 days after vaccination. The receptors derive from a man aged 45-60 years who received an inactivated influenza vaccine.

The chain employs TRBV5-1 and TRBJ2-2; TRBD2 is a possible D gene (6 bases). With 5 bases removed from V and 3 bases from J, the gap between germline ends came to 11 bases. The CDR3 has 14 residues. Germline V gene data show CDR1 as SGHRS and CDR2 as YFSETQ. The CDR3 protein is CASRRGSDTGELFF. CDR3 nucleotide sequence: TGCGCCAGCAGGCGGGGCAGTGACACCGGGGAGCTGTTTTTT.

The chain couples TRBV7-2 to TRBJ2-7, with TRBD1 matching over 7 bases. The CDR3 consists of 12 residues. CDR1 SGHTA and CDR2 FQGNSA come from the germline V gene. The V and J ends lost 8 bases and 7 bases, in that order; junction bases with no gene match: 8. This CDR3 is CASSPDRAEQYF. The CDR3 coding sequence is TGTGCCAGCTCACCCGACAGGGCTGAGCAGTACTTC.

The sample holds one count of this clonotype. The chain has TRBV20-1 and TRBJ2-5; D call uncertain. CDR3 size: 14 residues. V gave up 6 bases and J gave up 5 bases, with 19 bases separating them. Per the germline V gene, CDR1 is DFQATT and CDR2 is SNEGSKA (reference sequence). CDR3 in amino acids: CSAPEMSLVETQYF. For the CDR3, the DNA is TGCAGTGCCCCCGAAATGAGTCTGGTTGAGACCCAGTACTTC.

The rearrangement uses TRBV9 and TRBJ2-7; unclear D gene. The CDR3 is made up of 15 amino acids. Per the germline V gene, CDR1 is SGDLS and CDR2 is YYNGEE. The germline V and J ends were trimmed by 0 bases and 4 bases, with 14 bases remaining between them. CDR3 coding DNA: TGTGCCAGCAGCGTAGAAGCGAGAGACCCTTACGAGCAGTACTTC. Protein product: CASSVEARDPYEQYF.

This chain connects TRBV7-2 to TRBJ2-1; 7 nucleotides line up with TRBD2. Germline V lookup: CDR1 SGHTA, CDR2 FQGNSA. J lost 10 bases, V lost 4 bases, and 10 bases had no gene match. The CDR3 is 14 residues long. The DNA of the CDR3 is TGTGCCAGCAGCTCGGGACTACCGATACGGGAGCAGTTCTTC. Protein sequence: CASSSGLPIREQFF.

This clonotype has more than one count but fewer than ten. This chain connects TRBV6-2 or TRBV6-3 to TRBJ2-2; 10 bases map to TRBD1. Trimming at V came to 4 bases and at J to 4 bases, leaving 6 bases not matched to a gene. This CDR3 is built from 16 residues. Germline loops: CDR1 MNHEY, CDR2 SVGEGT. The CDR3 nucleotides are TGTGCCAGCAGTTTCCGGGACAGGGGTCTCACCGGGGAGCTGTTTTTT. It yields the protein CASSFRDRGLTGELFF.

The gene calls are TRBV2 and TRBJ2-3; no clear D gene. Trimming pared 4 bases from V and 2 bases from J, leaving 7 bases between. Germline lookup yields CDR1 SNHLY and CDR2 FYNNEI. CDR3 length: 13 amino acids. CDR3 amino acids: CASSVENTDTQYF. The DNA for the CDR3 is TGTGCCAGCAGTGTCGAGAACACAGATACGCAGTATTTT. The full variable domain, completed using reference TRBV2 and TRBJ2-3, is EPEVTQTPSHQVTQMGQEVILRCVPISNHLYFYWYRQILGQKVEFLVSFYNNEISEKSEIFDDQFSVERPDGSNFTLKIRSTKLEDSAMYFCASSVENTDTQYFGPGTRLTVL.

This clonotype was seen a few times. This chain uses TRBV5-1 with TRBJ2-3, with D perhaps matching TRBD2 (5 bases). Germline lookup yields CDR1 SGHRS and CDR2 YFSETQ. The CDR3 runs 15 residues. The V end was cut by 9 bases, the J end by 0 bases, with 17 bases between. Written as DNA, the CDR3 is TGCGCCAACTACAGACGAGGGTCTAGCACAGATACGCAGTATTTT. This codes for CANYRRGSSTDTQYF.

V and J are TRBV9 and TRBJ2-5; TRBD1 is a possible D gene (6 bases). V was cut by 5 bases and J by 0 bases, with 11 bases left in between. This CDR3 is 14 amino acids long. Per germline, CDR1 SGDLS and CDR2 YYNGEE. CDR3 amino acids: CASSKGQNQETQYF. CDR3 bases: TGTGCCAGCAGTAAAGGACAGAACCAAGAGACCCAGTACTTC. Complete variable domain (other parts from reference TRBV9 and TRBJ2-5): DSGVTQTPKHLITATGQRVTLRCSPRSGDLSVYWYQQSLDQGLQFLIQYYNGEERAKGNILERFSAQQFPDLHSELNLSSLELGDSALYFCASSKGQNQETQYFGPGTRLLVL.

This chain joins TRBV28 and TRBJ2-7; either TRBD1 or TRBD2 may supply D (5 bases each). Trimming removed 6 bases from V and 1 base from J, with 13 bases in between. The CDR3 has 14 residues. Germline V CDR1 and CDR2: MDHEN, SYDVKM. CDR3 nucleotide sequence: TGTGCCAGCAGCCATGAGGGGAGATCCTACGAGCAGTACTTC. Amino acids: CASSHEGRSYEQYF.

This clonotype has at least ten counts. This sequence joins TRBV5-5 and TRBJ2-7; D is tentatively TRBD1 or TRBD2 (5 bases each). Germline V gene sequence: CDR1 SGHKS, CDR2 YYEKEE (reference sequence). The CDR3 runs 14 residues. With 3 bases removed from V and 1 base from J, the gap between germline ends came to 11 bases. The chain's CDR3 is CASSWGRSSYEQYF. CDR3 in DNA: TGTGCCAGCAGCTGGGGACGGTCGTCCTACGAGCAGTACTTC.

The rearrangement uses TRBV20-1 and TRBJ1-6; no definite D call. This CDR3 spans 16 amino acids. V was pared by 6 bases and J by 0 bases, with 15 bases between. Germline V lookup: CDR1 DFQATT, CDR2 SNEGSKA (reference sequence). In nucleotides, the CDR3 is TGCAGTGCACGGTCAGGAAGAAGCTCCTATAATTCACCCCTCCACTTT. Translation: CSARSGRSSYNSPLHF.

The chain employs TRBV24-1 and TRBJ2-5, with D possibly called TRBD1 or TRBD2 (5 bases each). V lost 7 bases and J 5 bases, leaving 19 bases between the germline ends. Germline CDR1 and CDR2: KGHDR and SFDVKD. The length of the CDR3 is 15 residues. CDR3 protein: CATSPGRRGWETQYF. For the CDR3, the DNA is TGTGCCACCAGCCCGGGACGTAGGGGTTGGGAGACCCAGTACTTC.

V is TRBV7-3 and J is TRBJ2-7; weak D call: TRBD2 (6 bases). The CDR3 is made up of 14 amino acids. Germline V lookup: CDR1 SGHTA, CDR2 FQGTGA. V was clipped by 4 bases and J by 6 bases, with 16 bases between them. For the CDR3, the DNA is TGTGCCAGCAGCTCCTCCGGGAGTTCCCCCGAGCAGTACTTC. Amino acids: CASSSSGSSPEQYF.

The CDR3 reads CASSQRASQSFEQFF. In DNA, the CDR3 is TGCGCCAGCAGTCAAAGGGCTAGCCAAAGCTTTGAGCAGTTCTTC. The rearrangement uses TRBV5-1 and TRBJ2-1, with D possibly matching TRBD2 (5 bases). Germline loops: CDR1 SGHRS, CDR2 YFSETQ. CDR3 length: 15 residues. V lost 5 bases and J 9 bases, leaving 21 bases between the germline ends.

This clonotype was detected a few times. The V call is TRBV4-3, the J call TRBJ2-2; perhaps TRBD1 as D (5 bases). CDR1 is LGHNA, CDR2 YSLEER, per germline. The V end lost 0 bases, the J end lost 4 bases, and 12 bases lay between the germline ends. The CDR3 consists of 16 residues. The CDR3 DNA follows: TGCGCCAGCAGCCAAGATTTATTGGGGCGCACCGGGGAGCTGTTTTTT. Amino acid sequence: CASSQDLLGRTGELFF.

This clonotype was seen a handful of times. The chain joins TRBV4-1 to TRBJ1-5; D call uncertain. The germline V and J ends were trimmed by 1 base and 6 bases, with 10 bases remaining between them. The CDR3 has 14 residues. CDR1 is MGHRA and CDR2 is YSYEKL in the germline V gene. CDR3 amino acids: CASSQGSAIQPQHF. The CDR3 DNA reads TGCGCCAGCAGCCAAGGTTCTGCGATTCAGCCCCAGCATTTT.

The gene calls are TRBV12-3 or TRBV12-4 and TRBJ1-6; weak D call: TRBD1 (6 bases). Trimming stripped 5 bases from V and 10 bases from J, with 18 bases between. This CDR3 region has 15 residues. The CDR3 protein is CASSRRGEGNSPLHF. Here the CDR3 DNA reads TGTGCCAGCAGTCGCAGGGGCGAGGGAAACTCACCCCTCCACTTT.

This chain links TRBV12-3 or TRBV12-4 with TRBJ1-2, with D uncertain. V was shortened by 3 bases and J by 4 bases, with 9 bases between the two germline ends. The CDR3 has 13 amino acids. As DNA, the CDR3 is TGTGCCAGCAGTTTCGAACCAACCTATGGCTACACCTTC. It is translated as CASSFEPTYGYTF.

V is TRBV10-3 and J is TRBJ2-7; unclear D gene. V gave up 3 bases and J gave up 0 bases, with 15 bases separating them. CDR3 length: 16 residues. Germline V lookup: CDR1 ENHRY, CDR2 SYGVKD. CDR3 amino acids: CAISDPRTSPSYEQYF. The CDR3 DNA sequence: TGTGCCATCAGTGATCCCCGGACCAGCCCCTCCTACGAGCAGTACTTC.

The chain uses TRBV4-2 and TRBJ2-7, with D possibly matching TRBD1 (5 bases). The CDR3 extends over 16 amino acids. Germline lookup yields CDR1 LGHNA and CDR2 YNFKEQ. Trimming left V 0 bases short and J 0 bases short, with 12 bases between. The CDR3 loop reads CASSQDLGLFSYEQYF. CDR3 bases: TGTGCCAGCAGCCAAGATTTGGGGCTCTTCTCCTACGAGCAGTACTTC.

The rearrangement joins TRBV20-1 to TRBJ2-7; 10 bases line up with TRBD2. CDR3 length equals 14 residues. The germline V gene encodes CDR1 DFQATT and CDR2 SNEGSKA (reference sequence). Trimming took 5 bases from V and 3 from J; bases not matched to a gene: 7. CDR3 amino acids: CSAGGLANLYEQYF. DNA of the CDR3: TGCAGTGCTGGGGGACTAGCGAACCTCTACGAGCAGTACTTC.

The rearrangement links TRBV18 to TRBJ2-3; TRBD1 might be the D (6 bases). Trimming stripped 8 bases from V and 3 bases from J, with 15 bases between. CDR1 KGHSH and CDR2 LQKENI come from the germline V gene. CDR3 length equals 14 residues. The CDR3 region has the DNA TGTGCCAGCACGGATCAGGGGAATACAGATACGCAGTATTTT. It yields the protein CASTDQGNTDTQYF.

A few counts support this clonotype. The chain joins TRBV6-5 to TRBJ2-3; 7 bases are a match to TRBD1. Germline-derived CDR1 and CDR2 are MNHEY and SVGAGI. This CDR3 has 15 amino acids. V shed 4 bases, J shed 2 bases, and the junction held 6 bases outside the gene matches. The CDR3 bases are TGTGCCAGCAGTTTGGGACAGAGAAACACAGATACGCAGTATTTT. Protein: CASSLGQRNTDTQYF.

This clonotype was seen ten or more times. This sequence joins TRBV29-1 and TRBJ1-2; possible D gene TRBD1, 5 bases. V was cut by 6 bases and J by 8 bases, with 13 bases left in between. This CDR3 is built from 11 residues. Germline CDR1 reads SQVTM; CDR2 reads ANQGSEA. The CDR3 sequence: CSVDRQYGYTF. The CDR3 region has the DNA TGCAGCGTCGACCGACAGTACGGCTACACCTTC.